Presented here are 21 T cell receptor beta chains from one specimen sequenced in a study of T cell clusters in autoimmune cytopenias. TRB rearrangements were amplified by touch-down multiplex PCR with mixed TRB-A/B primers. TCRdb processed the multiplex PCR reads again and assigns one entry to each CDR3 protein, with no DNA. Its table records around 15,000 distinct CDR3 sequences. Roughly 38,000 genome equivalents of blood DNA were amplified for TRB. Sequenced material: peripheral blood. The receptor source for this set is a human donor with an autoimmune cytopenia or autoimmune hepatitis (not recorded which).

The rearrangement links TRBV7-6 to TRBJ2-7; TCRdb indicates TRBD1, and absent DNA this call remains unverified. This CDR3 is built from 13 residues. Per the germline V gene, CDR1 is SGHVS and CDR2 is FNYEAQ. The CDR3 spells CASSSEGPYEQYF.

The genes are TRBV30 and TRBJ1-1; TCRdb's assignment of TRBD1 cannot be checked, as there is no DNA. This CDR3 has 13 amino acids. The germline V gene encodes CDR1 GTSNPN and CDR2 SVGIG (reference sequence). CDR3 amino acids: CAWSRGAKTEAFF.

This clonotype ranks as medium-sized in terms of frequency. The gene calls are TRBV6-5 and TRBJ2-5; TCRdb's assignment of TRBD2 cannot be checked, as there is no DNA. The CDR3 totals 15 residues. The germline gives CDR1 MNHEY, CDR2 SVGAGI. CDR3 in amino acids: CASKLGLADQETQYF.

This clonotype counts as medium-sized by frequency. The V call is TRBV19, the J call TRBJ2-2; TCRdb proposes TRBD2, but this gene call is untestable without DNA. CDR1 and CDR2 (germline): LNHDA, SQIVND (reference sequence). The CDR3 consists of 19 residues. CDR3 in amino acids: CASSTFVRLAGGWAGELFF.

This sequence joins TRBV5-1 and TRBJ2-5; TCRdb reports TRBD1, a call that lacks DNA to check it against. CDR3 length equals 14 residues. Germline V gene sequence: CDR1 SGHRS, CDR2 YFSETQ. CDR3 amino acids: CASSPTARGETQYF.

The V and J genes are TRBV20-1 and TRBJ2-5. CDR1 DFQATT and CDR2 SNEGSKA come from the germline V gene (reference sequence). The CDR3 totals 14 residues. CDR3 sequence reads: CSARFVAAQETQYF.

The V call is TRBV6-5, the J call TRBJ2-1; TCRdb gives TRBD2 as the D gene, but with no DNA this cannot be confirmed. The germline CDR1 and CDR2 sequences are MNHEY and SVGAGI. The CDR3 runs to 16 residues. The CDR3: CASSTRGTSTRNEQFF.

The rearrangement links TRBV19 to TRBJ2-2; TCRdb names TRBD1, which stays unverified in the absence of DNA. The CDR3 sequence is 15 residues long. Germline V gene data show CDR1 as LNHDA and CDR2 as SQIVND (reference sequence). CDR3 region: CASRMLDRETGELFF.

The rearrangement uses TRBV12-3 or TRBV12-4 and TRBJ2-2. The CDR3 has 16 amino acids. CDR3: CASSLAGQLGTGELFF.

J is TRBJ1-2 and V is TRBV6-6; TCRdb calls TRBD1, which cannot be checked without DNA. CDR1 and CDR2 (germline): MNHNY, SVGAGI (reference sequence). The CDR3 consists of 14 residues. CDR3 sequence: CASSSGTGYYGYTF.

The J gene is TRBJ1-3, the V gene TRBV27; the TCRdb call, TRBD1, lacks DNA for checking. The germline gives CDR1 MNHEY, CDR2 SMNVEV (reference sequence). This CDR3 is 17 amino acids long. CDR3 sequence reads: CASSLRAGGAGGNTIYF.

This clonotype is labeled medium-sized based on frequency. The chain carries TRBV15 and TRBJ2-7. Looked up from germline, CDR1 is LNHNV and CDR2 is YYDKDF (reference sequence). This CDR3 comprises 13 residues. This chain's CDR3 is CATSRADSYEQYF.

CDR3 region: CASSLALIGGGTDTQYF. The chain uses TRBV12-3 or TRBV12-4 and TRBJ2-3; checking the TCRdb D call of TRBD2 is not possible without DNA. The CDR3 length is 17 residues.

This clonotype is classed as medium-sized by frequency. This chain links TRBV6-5 with TRBJ2-7; no DNA is available, so the TRBD1 call from TCRdb remains unchecked. Germline CDR1 MNHEY, CDR2 SVGAGI. This CDR3 is built from 12 residues. CDR3 residues: CASSSQGYEQYF.

V gene TRBV20-1 combines with J gene TRBJ1-1; without DNA, the TCRdb call of TRBD1 cannot be checked. This CDR3 has 12 amino acids. Germline V gives CDR1 DFQATT, CDR2 SNEGSKA (reference sequence). CDR3 loop: CSASSTQGEAFF.

This clonotype is labeled medium-sized based on frequency. CDR3 amino acids: CASSDSGQGASPLHF. The rearrangement links TRBV6-4 to TRBJ1-6; TCRdb picks TRBD1, but there is no DNA to check that call. The CDR3 length is 15 residues. CDR1 is MRHNA, CDR2 SNTAGT, per germline.

This clonotype is identified as medium-sized from frequency. This chain uses TRBV6-5 with TRBJ2-3; TCRdb's D call of TRBD2 is untestable without DNA. The CDR3 has 15 residues. Germline CDR1 MNHEY, CDR2 SVGAGI. Here the CDR3 reads CASSYGRAAADTQYF.

V and J are TRBV19 and TRBJ1-1; checking the TCRdb D call of TRBD1 is not possible without DNA. The CDR3 runs 15 residues. Germline V gives CDR1 LNHDA, CDR2 SQIVND (reference sequence). The CDR3 region is CASRGRQGAVTEAFF.

This chain connects TRBV6-5 to TRBJ2-7; the D call from TCRdb, TRBD1, cannot be confirmed without DNA. CDR3 size: 15 residues. Per the germline V gene, CDR1 is MNHEY and CDR2 is SVGAGI. CDR3 in amino acids: CASGRRDRLSYEQYF.

The CDR3 reads CASSIGAGGGTDTQYF. The genes are TRBV19 and TRBJ2-3; TCRdb designates TRBD2, a call that cannot be tested without DNA. The CDR3 contains 16 residues. Germline assignment: CDR1 LNHDA and CDR2 SQIVND (reference sequence).

The V and J genes are TRBV20-1 and TRBJ2-3; no DNA is available, so the TRBD2 call from TCRdb remains unchecked. Germline lookup yields CDR1 DFQATT and CDR2 SNEGSKA (reference sequence). This CDR3 is built from 14 residues. CDR3 in amino acids: CSARTSGTTDTQYF.